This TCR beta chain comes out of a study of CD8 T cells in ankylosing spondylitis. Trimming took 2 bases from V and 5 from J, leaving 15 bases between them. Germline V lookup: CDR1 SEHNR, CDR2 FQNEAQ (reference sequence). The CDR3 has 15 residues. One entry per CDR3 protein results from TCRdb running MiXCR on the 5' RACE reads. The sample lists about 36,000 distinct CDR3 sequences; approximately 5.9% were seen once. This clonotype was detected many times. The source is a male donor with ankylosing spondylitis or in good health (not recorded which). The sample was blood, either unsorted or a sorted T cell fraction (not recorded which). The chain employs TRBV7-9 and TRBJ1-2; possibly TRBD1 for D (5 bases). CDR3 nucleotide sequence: TGTGCCAGCAGCTTATCGAGGGGAGGGGTATATGGCTACACCTTC. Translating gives CASSLSRGGVYGYTF.